The T cell receptor (beta chain) under discussion was sequenced for a study of response to subunit inactivated influenza vaccine. Study-level points and caveats: The authors suggested that few new T cells are recruited per seasonal influenza vaccination.

V was shortened by 4 bases and J by 3 bases, with 12 bases between the two germline ends. The germline V gene encodes CDR1 MNHEY and CDR2 SVGAGI. The CDR3 consists of 15 residues. MiXCR, run by TCRdb on the RT-PCR reads, gives a single entry per CDR3 protein. The table lists around 490,000 distinct CDR3 sequences, 6% to 9% of them singletons, with roughly 13% in the top ten. This clonotype has only a few counts. Its antigen is not known. The receptor was derived from a man in his fifties or sixties who received an inactivated influenza vaccine. The sequenced sample was PBMCs from blood, obtained approximately 25 months after vaccination. This chain connects TRBV6-5 to TRBJ1-4, with TRBD1 as a possible D gene (5 bases). CDR3 in amino acids: CASSWVGASNEKLFF. CDR3 DNA: TGTGCCAGCAGTTGGGTTGGGGCTTCTAATGAAAAACTGTTTTTT.